This TCR beta chain is from a study of blood T cell repertoires in COVID-19. The table came from immunoSEQ multiplex PCR; TCRdb's copy has only in-frame clones and leaves some out. The repertoire holds roughly 210,000 clones, with roughly nine tenths as singletons. The CDR3 runs to 15 residues. Germline V gene lookup returns CDR1 MNHNY and CDR2 SVGAGI (reference sequence). V lost 6 bases, J lost 6 bases, and 4 bases stayed unmatched. This sequence was found in a man in his 70s with acute or convalescent COVID-19. Sample: peripheral blood. The V call is TRBV6-6, the J call TRBJ2-2; 13 bases align to TRBD2. CDR3 sequence reads: CASRPLAGGAGELFF. The CDR3 DNA is TGTGCCAGCAGGCCACTAGCGGGAGGGGCCGGGGAGCTGTTTTTT.